These 8 T cell receptor beta chains came from one sample sequenced in a study of T-cell reconstitution after alpha-beta-depleted transplantation in children. TCRbeta library construction was performed incorporating unique molecular identifiers. Using its own MiXCR run on the PCR reads, TCRdb lists one record per CDR3 protein. This table holds some 490,000 distinct CDR3 sequences, roughly an eighth found once. This specimen consisted of PBMCs from the stem cell graft donor, obtained from the stem cell graft. These receptors all stem from a human donor who donated a stem cell graft to a child with combined immunodeficiency.

This clonotype was seen a handful of times. The V call is TRBV5-1, the J call TRBJ2-7; no firm D call. Deletions cut 4 bases from V and 6 bases from J, with 20 bases between. The CDR3 spans 15 residues. The germline V gene has CDR1 SGHRS and CDR2 YFSETQ. In nucleotides, the CDR3 is TGCGCCAGCAGCACTAACGGACCCGGCGGCGTCGAGCAGTACTTC. Encoded protein: CASSTNGPGGVEQYF. Using reference TRBV5-1 and TRBJ2-7 for the parts outside the CDR3, the full variable domain is KAGVTQTPRYLIKTRGQQVTLSCSPISGHRSVSWYQQTPGQGLQFLFEYFSETQRNKGNFPGRFSGRQFSNSRSEMNVSTLELGDSALYLCASSTNGPGGVEQYFGPGTRLTVT.

This clonotype appeared many times. The chain combines TRBV4-2 with TRBJ2-3, with D possibly TRBD2 on 6 matching bases. Germline V gives CDR1 LGHNA, CDR2 YNFKEQ. The CDR3 loop spans 17 amino acids. With 0 bases removed from V and 4 bases from J, the gap between germline ends came to 17 bases. CDR3 region: CASSQDLGGTISDTQYF. The CDR3 DNA sequence: TGTGCCAGCAGCCAAGATCTTGGGGGGACGATATCAGATACGCAGTATTTT.

This clonotype was observed a few times. This rearrangement joins TRBV4-3 to TRBJ2-1; 9 bases match TRBD2. The CDR3 is made up of 17 amino acids. Germline-derived CDR1 and CDR2 are LGHNA and YSLEER. Trimming at V came to 0 bases and at J to 4 bases, leaving 7 bases not matched to a gene. Here the CDR3 reads CASSQDIAGVGYNEQFF. The CDR3 bases are TGCGCCAGCAGCCAAGATATAGCGGGAGTGGGTTACAATGAGCAGTTCTTC.

This chain joins TRBV7-3 and TRBJ2-5, with D perhaps given as TRBD1 or TRBD2 (5 bases each). Deletions cut 5 bases from V and 4 bases from J, with 17 bases between. The CDR3 consists of 15 residues. The germline V gene encodes CDR1 SGHTA and CDR2 FQGTGA. CDR3 sequence: CASSIRDQKGETQYF. The CDR3 DNA reads TGTGCCAGCAGCATCCGGGACCAAAAAGGAGAGACCCAGTACTTC.

The sample holds many counts of this clonotype. The CDR3 ends on some other residue instead of the conserved phenylalanine or tryptophan, so this is likely a read error. No DNA is shown, since the ends of the CDR3 on it are uncertain; the CDR3 is the one TCRdb lists. The CDR3 loop is CSALGGPL. The V gene is TRBV20-1, the J gene TRBJ2-7; the DNA was not compared with TRBD2, the D call given in the table. CDR1 is DFQATT and CDR2 is SNEGSKA in the germline V gene (reference sequence). The CDR3 is made up of 8 amino acids, end residues included.

This clonotype was counted only a few times. The chain recombines TRBV29-1 with TRBJ2-1; D might be TRBD2 (5 bases). Germline V gives CDR1 SQVTM, CDR2 ANQGSEA. Between the trimmed V and J ends, which lost 4 bases and 4 bases, there was a span of 17 bases. The CDR3 contains 15 residues. CDR3 amino acids: CSVVGSILSYNEQFF. CDR3 coding DNA: TGCAGCGTTGTAGGGAGTATCCTATCGTACAATGAGCAGTTCTTC.

This clonotype was seen more than once but under ten times. One end of the junction fails to match germline, which may point to a read error. The chain links TRBV7-7 to TRBJ2-6; D is undetermined. The CDR3 extends over 16 amino acids. Germline CDR1 is SSHAT and CDR2 is FNYEAQ (reference sequence). The CDR3 nucleotides read TGTGCTAGCAGCTTAAGTCCGAGCTCTGGGGCCAACGTCCTGACTTTC. Translation: CASSLSPSSGANVLTF.

The chain employs TRBV5-5 and TRBJ1-5; D is undetermined. The CDR3 has 16 residues. Germline V gives CDR1 SGHKS, CDR2 YYEKEE (reference sequence). Trimming left V 1 base short and J 3 bases short, with 14 bases between. CDR3 nucleotides: TGTGCCAGCAGCTTGTTGCCTCCGGGGTCCAATCAGCCCCAGCATTTT. This encodes CASSLLPPGSNQPQHF.